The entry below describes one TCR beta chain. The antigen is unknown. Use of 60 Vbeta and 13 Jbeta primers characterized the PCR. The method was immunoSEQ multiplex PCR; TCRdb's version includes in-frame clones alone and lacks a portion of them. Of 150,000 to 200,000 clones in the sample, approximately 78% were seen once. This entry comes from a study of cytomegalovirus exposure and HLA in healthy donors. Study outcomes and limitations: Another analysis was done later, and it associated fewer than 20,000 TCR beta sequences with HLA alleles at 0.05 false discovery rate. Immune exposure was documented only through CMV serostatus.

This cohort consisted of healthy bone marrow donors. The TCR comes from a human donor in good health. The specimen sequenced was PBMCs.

This chain's CDR3 is CASSESGRGYTGELFF. The CDR3, as DNA: TGTGCCAGCAGTGAAAGTGGGCGGGGCTACACCGGGGAGCTGTTTTTT. This chain connects TRBV2 to TRBJ2-2; maybe TRBD2 (6 bases). The germline V gene encodes CDR1 SNHLY and CDR2 FYNNEI. V was shortened by 2 bases and J by 3 bases, with 13 bases between the two germline ends. CDR3 length: 16 amino acids.